Below, 15 T cell receptor beta chains from the same sample are listed, as sequenced in a study of control samples from healthy donors and cancer patients. The data were produced by immunoSEQ multiplex PCR, yet TCRdb's version contains in-frame clones alone and is incomplete. The sample has 400,000 to 450,000 clones, approximately 92% seen once. Material for sequencing was PBMCs. Receptors originate from a man between 40 and 49 years old with head and neck cancer.

V gene TRBV28 combines with J gene TRBJ1-1, with D perhaps matching TRBD1 (5 bases). Trimming left V 1 base short and J 4 bases short, with 13 bases between. This CDR3 is built from 15 residues. Germline V gene lookup returns CDR1 MDHEN and CDR2 SYDVKM. CDR3 amino acids: CASSLFGQGGTEAFF. As DNA, the CDR3 is TGTGCCAGCAGTTTATTCGGCCAGGGCGGCACTGAAGCTTTCTTT.

The chain uses TRBV5-6 and TRBJ2-1; D is perhaps TRBD1 or TRBD2 (5 bases each). The CDR3 has 14 residues. The germline V gene has CDR1 SGHDT and CDR2 YYEEEE. V was cut by 6 bases and J by 9 bases, with 19 bases left in between. The CDR3 reads CASILWGSKIEQFF. For the CDR3, the DNA is TGTGCCAGCATCCTCTGGGGGAGTAAGATTGAGCAGTTCTTC.

The chain couples TRBV27 to TRBJ1-1; D gene uncertain. Trimming left V 6 bases short and J 1 base short, with 12 bases between. Looked up from germline, CDR1 is MNHEY and CDR2 is SMNVEV (reference sequence). CDR3 length equals 14 residues. CDR3 amino acids: CASRPGDTNTEAFF. The CDR3 DNA is TGTGCCAGCAGGCCCGGGGATACGAACACTGAAGCTTTCTTT.

The chain combines TRBV19 with TRBJ2-7; D perhaps matches TRBD2 (5 bases). Germline V gives CDR1 LNHDA, CDR2 SQIVND (reference sequence). V lost 6 bases to trimming and J lost 6 bases, with 9 bases between them. This CDR3 spans 11 amino acids. The CDR3 spells CASSPGIEQYF. The CDR3 DNA sequence: TGTGCCAGTAGCCCCGGGATCGAGCAGTACTTC. Combining the CDR3 with reference TRBV19 and TRBJ2-7 gives the whole variable domain DGGITQSPKYLFRKEGQNVTLSCEQNLNHDAMYWYRQDPGQGLRLIYYSQIVNDFQKGDIAEGYSVSREKKESFPLTVTSAQKNPTAFYLCASSPGIEQYFGPGTRLTVT.

The chain joins TRBV4-1 to TRBJ2-3; perhaps D is TRBD1 or TRBD2 (5 bases each). The CDR3 contains 15 residues. CDR1 is MGHRA, CDR2 YSYEKL, per germline. Trimming pared 0 bases from V and 4 bases from J, leaving 11 bases between. The CDR3 reads CASSQDTRGADTQYF. DNA of the CDR3: TGCGCCAGCAGCCAAGATACGAGGGGCGCAGATACGCAGTATTTT.

J is TRBJ2-5 and V is TRBV30, with 13 positions matching TRBD2. The CDR3 loop spans 16 amino acids. The V segment lost 4 bases and the J segment 3 bases; nucleotides outside the gene matches: 8. Per germline, CDR1 GTSNPN and CDR2 SVGIG (reference sequence). CDR3 bases: TGTGCCTGGACGGGTGGACTAGCGGGAGTTAAAGAGACCCAGTACTTC. Translation gives CAWTGGLAGVKETQYF. The whole variable domain, remainder taken from reference TRBV30 and TRBJ2-5, is SQTIHQWPATLVQPVGSPLSLECTVEGTSNPNLYWYRQAAGRGLQLLFYSVGIGQISSEVPQNLSASRPQDRQFILSSKKLLLSDSGFYLCAWTGGLAGVKETQYFGPGTRLLVL.

V usage is TRBV6-6 and J usage is TRBJ2-7; 7 nucleotides line up with TRBD2. The V gene's germline CDR1 is MNHNY and CDR2 SVGAGI (reference sequence). This CDR3 has 13 residues. V was clipped by 8 bases and J by 2 bases; unmatched bases: 6. DNA of the CDR3: TGTGCCAGCGGCCTAGCGGAGACCTACGAGCAGTACTTC. This codes for CASGLAETYEQYF.

This chain connects TRBV4-1 to TRBJ2-4; D ambiguous. The ends were cut back, 2 bases at V and 1 base at J, with 12 bases in the middle. The CDR3 has 16 residues. Looked up from germline, CDR1 is MGHRA and CDR2 is YSYEKL. The CDR3 nucleotides read TGCGCCAGCAGCCAAATTGGCCCCCGGGCCAAAAACATTCAGTACTTC. It yields the protein CASSQIGPRAKNIQYF.

This rearrangement joins TRBV6-1 to TRBJ1-1; 11 bases are a match to TRBD1. The CDR3 runs to 14 residues. Trimming removed 3 bases from V and 5 bases from J; junction bases left unmatched: 2. The V gene's germline CDR1 is MNHNS and CDR2 SASEGT. In nucleotides, the CDR3 is TGTGCCAGCAGTGAGGACAGGGGGCGGACTGAAGCTTTCTTT. It codes for CASSEDRGRTEAFF.

The rearrangement joins TRBV15 to TRBJ1-5, with a possible D match to TRBD1 (5 bases). V gave up 1 base and J gave up 4 bases, with 20 bases separating them. The germline V gene encodes CDR1 LNHNV and CDR2 YYDKDF (reference sequence). The CDR3 extends over 18 amino acids. CDR3 protein: CATSRGGMTATGNQPQHF. Here the CDR3 DNA reads TGTGCCACCAGCAGAGGGGGGATGACAGCCACGGGGAATCAGCCCCAGCATTTT.

V usage is TRBV4-1 and J usage is TRBJ1-1, with D perhaps matching TRBD1 (5 bases). V lost 2 bases, J lost 0 bases, and 10 bases lay in between. CDR3 length: 15 residues. Looked up from germline, CDR1 is MGHRA and CDR2 is YSYEKL. DNA for the CDR3: TGCGCCAGCAGCCAACTCCTGACAGTGAACACTGAAGCTTTCTTT. Translated: CASSQLLTVNTEAFF.

The chain couples TRBV25-1 to TRBJ1-2, with 10 bases fitting TRBD1. This CDR3 contains 14 residues. The ends lost 3 bases at V and 7 bases at J; junction bases unmatched: 5. CDR1 MGHDK and CDR2 SYGVNS come from the germline V gene. CDR3 residues: CASSDDRGRVGYTF. CDR3 bases: TGTGCCAGCAGTGATGACAGGGGGCGGGTTGGCTACACCTTC.

This sequence joins TRBV7-2 and TRBJ2-3, with a possible D match to TRBD1 (5 bases). CDR1 SGHTA and CDR2 FQGNSA come from the germline V gene. The CDR3 sequence is 16 residues long. Between the trimmed V and J ends, which lost 4 bases and 0 bases, there was a span of 14 bases. CDR3 in amino acids: CASSSQGDPSTDTQYF. The CDR3 DNA is TGTGCCAGCAGCTCGCAGGGTGACCCTAGCACAGATACGCAGTATTTT. Filled out from reference TRBV7-2 and TRBJ2-3, the complete variable domain reads GAGVSQSPSNKVTEKGKDVELRCDPISGHTALYWYRQSLGQGLEFLIYFQGNSAPDKSGLPSDRFSAERTGGSVSTLTIQRTQQEDSAVYLCASSSQGDPSTDTQYFGPGTRLTVL.

The chain is built from TRBV15 and TRBJ1-1; no clear D gene. The CDR3 runs to 12 residues. The germline V gene encodes CDR1 LNHNV and CDR2 YYDKDF (reference sequence). V was trimmed by 8 bases and J by 1 base, leaving 8 bases between them. The CDR3 region has the DNA TGTGCCACCGGAACAGCGAACACTGAAGCTTTCTTT. This translates into CATGTANTEAFF.

The V call is TRBV19, the J call TRBJ2-1; 8 bases match TRBD2. The CDR3 runs 14 residues. J was trimmed by 3 bases and V by 3 bases; bases with no gene match: 1. Per the germline V gene, CDR1 is LNHDA and CDR2 is SQIVND (reference sequence). The CDR3 sequence: CASSMGTSYNEQFF. CDR3 in DNA: TGTGCCAGTAGTATGGGGACTAGCTACAATGAGCAGTTCTTC.